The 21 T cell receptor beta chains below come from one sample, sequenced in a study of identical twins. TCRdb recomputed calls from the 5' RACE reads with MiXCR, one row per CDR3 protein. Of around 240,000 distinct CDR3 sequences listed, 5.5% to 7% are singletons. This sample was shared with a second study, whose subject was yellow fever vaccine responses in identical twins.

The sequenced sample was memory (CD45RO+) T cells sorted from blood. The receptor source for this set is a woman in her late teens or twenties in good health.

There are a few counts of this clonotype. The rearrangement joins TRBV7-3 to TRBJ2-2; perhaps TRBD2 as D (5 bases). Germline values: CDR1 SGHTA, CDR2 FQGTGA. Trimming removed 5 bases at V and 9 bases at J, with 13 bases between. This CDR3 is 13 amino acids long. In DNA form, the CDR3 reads TGTGCCAGCAGCCCTGGCCCGGGGAGGGAGCTGTTTTTT. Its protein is CASSPGPGRELFF.

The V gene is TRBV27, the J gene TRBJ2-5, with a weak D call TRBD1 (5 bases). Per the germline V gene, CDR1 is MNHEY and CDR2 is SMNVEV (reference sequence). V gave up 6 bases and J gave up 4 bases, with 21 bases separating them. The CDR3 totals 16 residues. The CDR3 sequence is CASSPPGSRPGETQYF. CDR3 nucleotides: TGTGCCAGCAGCCCACCAGGGTCCCGACCCGGAGAGACCCAGTACTTC.

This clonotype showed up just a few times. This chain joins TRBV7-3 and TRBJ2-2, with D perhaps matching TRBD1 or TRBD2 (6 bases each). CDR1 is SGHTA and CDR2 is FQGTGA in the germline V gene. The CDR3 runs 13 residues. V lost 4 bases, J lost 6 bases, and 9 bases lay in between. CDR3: CASSSGAPGELFF. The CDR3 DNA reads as TGTGCCAGCAGCTCGGGGGCGCCCGGGGAGCTGTTTTTT.

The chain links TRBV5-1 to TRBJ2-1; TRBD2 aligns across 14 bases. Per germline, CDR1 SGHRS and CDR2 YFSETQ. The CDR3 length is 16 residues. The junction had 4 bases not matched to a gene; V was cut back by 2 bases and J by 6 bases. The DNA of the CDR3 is TGCGCCAGCAGCTTCCACGGGACTAGCGGGAGCAATGAGCAGTTCTTC. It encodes CASSFHGTSGSNEQFF.

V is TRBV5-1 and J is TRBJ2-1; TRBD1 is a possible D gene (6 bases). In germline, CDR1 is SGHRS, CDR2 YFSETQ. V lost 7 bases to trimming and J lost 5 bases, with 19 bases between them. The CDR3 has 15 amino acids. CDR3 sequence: CASAGSGQPHNEQFF. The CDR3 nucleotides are TGCGCCAGCGCTGGTTCTGGACAGCCTCACAATGAGCAGTTCTTC.

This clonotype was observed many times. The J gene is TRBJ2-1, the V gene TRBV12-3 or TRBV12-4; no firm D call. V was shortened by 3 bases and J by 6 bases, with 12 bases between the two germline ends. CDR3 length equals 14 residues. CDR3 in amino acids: CASSLSTEGNEQFF. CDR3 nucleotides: TGTGCCAGCAGTTTGAGTACCGAAGGCAATGAGCAGTTCTTC.

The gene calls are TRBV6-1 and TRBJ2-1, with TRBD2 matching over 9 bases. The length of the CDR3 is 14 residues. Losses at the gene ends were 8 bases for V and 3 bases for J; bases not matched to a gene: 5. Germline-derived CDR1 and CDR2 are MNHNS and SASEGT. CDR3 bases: TGTGCCAGCGCACTAGCGGGTGTCTACAATGAGCAGTTCTTC. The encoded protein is CASALAGVYNEQFF.

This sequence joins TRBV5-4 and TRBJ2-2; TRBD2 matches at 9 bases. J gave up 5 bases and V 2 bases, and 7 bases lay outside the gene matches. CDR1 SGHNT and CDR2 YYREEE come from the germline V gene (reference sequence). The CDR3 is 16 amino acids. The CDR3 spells CASSFYSGGWTGELFF. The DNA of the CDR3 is TGTGCCAGCAGCTTCTATAGCGGGGGATGGACCGGGGAGCTGTTTTTT. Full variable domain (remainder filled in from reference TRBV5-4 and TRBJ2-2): ETGVTQSPTHLIKTRGQQVTLRCSSQSGHNTVSWYQQALGQGPQFIFQYYREEENGRGNFPPRFSGLQFPNYSSELNVNALELDDSALYLCASSFYSGGWTGELFFGEGSRLTVL.

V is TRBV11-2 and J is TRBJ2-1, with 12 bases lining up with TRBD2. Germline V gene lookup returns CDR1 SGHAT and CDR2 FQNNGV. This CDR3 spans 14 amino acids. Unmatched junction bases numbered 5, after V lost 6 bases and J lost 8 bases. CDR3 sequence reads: CASSGLAGIDEQFF. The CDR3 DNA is TGTGCCAGCAGTGGACTAGCGGGAATCGATGAGCAGTTCTTC.

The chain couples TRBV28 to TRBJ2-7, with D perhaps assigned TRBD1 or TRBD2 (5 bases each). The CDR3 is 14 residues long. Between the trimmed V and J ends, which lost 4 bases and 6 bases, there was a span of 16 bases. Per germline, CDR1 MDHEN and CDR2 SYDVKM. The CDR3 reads CASSSPRGTGEQYF. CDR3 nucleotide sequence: TGTGCCAGCAGTTCCCCGAGGGGTACGGGCGAGCAGTACTTC. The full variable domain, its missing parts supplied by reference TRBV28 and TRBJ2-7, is DVKVTQSSRYLVKRTGEKVFLECVQDMDHENMFWYRQDPGLGLRLIYFSYDVKMKEKGDIPEGYSVSREKKERFSLILESASTNQTSMYLCASSSPRGTGEQYFGPGTRLTVT.

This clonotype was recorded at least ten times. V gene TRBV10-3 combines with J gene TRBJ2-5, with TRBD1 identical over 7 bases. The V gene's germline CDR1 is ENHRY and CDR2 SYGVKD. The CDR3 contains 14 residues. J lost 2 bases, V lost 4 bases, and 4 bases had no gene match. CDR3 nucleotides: TGTGCCATCAGTGGGACAGGAAAGCAAGAGACCCAGTACTTC. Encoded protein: CAISGTGKQETQYF.

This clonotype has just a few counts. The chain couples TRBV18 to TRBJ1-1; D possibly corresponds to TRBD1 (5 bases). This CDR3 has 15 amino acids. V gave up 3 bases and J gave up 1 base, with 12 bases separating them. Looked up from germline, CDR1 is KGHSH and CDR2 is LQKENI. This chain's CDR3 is CASSPRAGQNTEAFF. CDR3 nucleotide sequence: TGTGCCAGCTCACCCCGGGCAGGGCAGAACACTGAAGCTTTCTTT. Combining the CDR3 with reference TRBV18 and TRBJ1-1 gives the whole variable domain NAGVMQNPRHLVRRRGQEARLRCSPMKGHSHVYWYRQLPEEGLKFMVYLQKENIIDESGMPKERFSAEFPKEGPSILRIQQVVRGDSAAYFCASSPRAGQNTEAFFGQGTRLTVV.

CDR3 coding DNA: TGCGCCAGCAGCTTGGGGGGGTCTAGCGGGAGCCATGAGCAGTTCTTC. This sequence encodes CASSLGGSSGSHEQFF. This chain joins TRBV5-1 and TRBJ2-1; 10 bases line up with TRBD2. CDR1 SGHRS and CDR2 YFSETQ come from the germline V gene. V was clipped by 0 bases and J by 8 bases; unmatched bases: 8. This CDR3 contains 16 residues.

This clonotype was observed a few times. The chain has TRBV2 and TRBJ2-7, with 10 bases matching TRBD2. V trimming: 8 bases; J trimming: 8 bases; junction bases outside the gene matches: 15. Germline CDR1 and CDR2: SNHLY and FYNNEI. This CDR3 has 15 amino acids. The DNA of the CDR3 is TGTGCCAGCCGCCCTAGCGGGAGTCGGACAGGGAAGCAGTACTTC. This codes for CASRPSGSRTGKQYF.

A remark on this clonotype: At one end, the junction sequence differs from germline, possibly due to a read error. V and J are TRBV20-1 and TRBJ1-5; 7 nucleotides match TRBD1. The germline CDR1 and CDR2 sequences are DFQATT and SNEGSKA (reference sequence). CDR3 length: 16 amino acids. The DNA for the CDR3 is TGCTGTGCTAGAGATCCCATGGGACAGCCAAATCAGCCCCAGCATTTT. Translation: CCARDPMGQPNQPQHF.

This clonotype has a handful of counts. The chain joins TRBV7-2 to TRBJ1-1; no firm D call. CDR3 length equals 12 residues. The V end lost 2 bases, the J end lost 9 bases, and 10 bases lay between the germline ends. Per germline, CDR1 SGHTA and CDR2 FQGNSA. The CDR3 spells CASSLMGGQAFF. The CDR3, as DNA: TGTGCCAGCAGCTTAATGGGCGGGCAAGCTTTCTTT.

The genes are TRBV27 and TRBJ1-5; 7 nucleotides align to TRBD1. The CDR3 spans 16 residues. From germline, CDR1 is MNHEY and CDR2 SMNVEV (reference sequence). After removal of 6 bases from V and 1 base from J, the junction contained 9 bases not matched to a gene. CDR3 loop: CASSLTGDGSNQPQHF. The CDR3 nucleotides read TGTGCCAGCAGCCTTACAGGGGATGGGAGCAATCAGCCCCAGCATTTT.

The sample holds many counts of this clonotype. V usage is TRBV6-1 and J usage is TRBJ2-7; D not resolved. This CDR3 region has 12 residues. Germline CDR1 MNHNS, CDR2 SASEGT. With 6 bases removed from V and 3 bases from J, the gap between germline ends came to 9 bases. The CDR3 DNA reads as TGTGCCAGCAGCCACACCTACTACGAGCAGTACTTC. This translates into CASSHTYYEQYF.

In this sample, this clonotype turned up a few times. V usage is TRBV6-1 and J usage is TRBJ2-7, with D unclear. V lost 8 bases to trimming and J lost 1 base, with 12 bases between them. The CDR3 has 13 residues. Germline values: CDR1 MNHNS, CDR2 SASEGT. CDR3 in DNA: TGTGCCAGCGGCCCTATTGGTTCCTACGAGCAGTACGTC. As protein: CASGPIGSYEQYV.

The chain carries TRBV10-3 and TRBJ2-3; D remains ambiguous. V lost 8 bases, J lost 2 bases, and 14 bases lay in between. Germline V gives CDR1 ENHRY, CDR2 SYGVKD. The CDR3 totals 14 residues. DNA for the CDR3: TGTGCCATCCGCACAGACCTTAACACAGATACGCAGTATTTT. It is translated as CAIRTDLNTDTQYF.

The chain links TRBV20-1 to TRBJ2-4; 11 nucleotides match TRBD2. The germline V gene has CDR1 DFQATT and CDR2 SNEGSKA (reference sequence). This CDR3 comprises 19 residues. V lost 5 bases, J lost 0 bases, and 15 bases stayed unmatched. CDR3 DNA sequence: TGCAGTGCTCCTCTCCAACACCCTAGCGGGAGGTTAGCCAAAAACATTCAGTACTTC. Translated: CSAPLQHPSGRLAKNIQYF.